These 27 T cell receptor beta chains were all obtained from the same sample, sequenced in a study of shared clonotypes between healthy human individuals. Sequenced by immunoSEQ multiplex PCR; TCRdb stores in-frame clones only, minus some. In the table there are around 2,000,000 clones, around 93% of which are singletons. In the naive CD8 group, cells lacked CD45RO and were positively selected for CCR7, so terminally differentiated effector memory CD45RA+ cells were left out. The sequenced sample consisted of naive CD8+ T cells from PBMCs. The receptors here all came from a man aged 18 to 30 in good health. Some clones in this sample may be carry-over from other donors' samples.

This sequence joins TRBV7-9 and TRBJ1-2; possible D gene TRBD1, 5 bases. Trimming stripped 5 bases from V and 7 bases from J, with 29 bases between. The CDR3 length is 18 residues. CDR1 and CDR2 (germline): SEHNR, FQNEAQ (reference sequence). The CDR3 is CASSRVGGFGLQDSGYTF. In nucleotides, the CDR3 is TGTGCCAGCAGCCGAGTGGGTGGTTTCGGGCTGCAAGACAGTGGCTACACCTTC.

The gene calls are TRBV27 and TRBJ2-2; 13 bases line up with TRBD2. V gave up 4 bases and J gave up 0 bases; unmatched junction bases: 5. There are 18 residues in the CDR3. Germline V gives CDR1 MNHEY, CDR2 SMNVEV (reference sequence). CDR3 DNA: TGTGCCAGCAGTTATGGACTAGCGGGAGTTCCGAACACCGGGGAGCTGTTTTTT. It is translated as CASSYGLAGVPNTGELFF.

CDR3 protein: CASSTWTGNTEAFF. The CDR3 nucleotides read TGTGCCAGCAGCACGTGGACAGGGAACACTGAAGCTTTCTTT. The chain has TRBV7-9 and TRBJ1-1, with 7 nucleotides matching TRBD1. The CDR3 has 14 residues. Per the germline V gene, CDR1 is SEHNR and CDR2 is FQNEAQ (reference sequence). With V trimmed by 5 bases and J by 1 base, 4 bases remained unmatched.

V gene TRBV13 combines with J gene TRBJ2-1; 11 bases agree with TRBD1. Germline V gives CDR1 PRHDT, CDR2 FYEKMQ (reference sequence). Trimming took 5 bases from V and 8 from J; bases not matched to a gene: 11. CDR3 size: 16 residues. This CDR3 reads CASSQGTGGHIDEQFF. The CDR3 DNA reads TGTGCCAGCAGCCAAGGGACAGGGGGTCATATCGATGAGCAGTTCTTC.

This chain joins TRBV5-4 and TRBJ1-2; possible D gene TRBD1, 5 bases. Deletions cut 4 bases from V and 3 bases from J, with 22 bases between. Germline V lookup: CDR1 SGHNT, CDR2 YYREEE (reference sequence). The CDR3 is 17 residues long. This CDR3 is CASSHRGTERDHYGYTF. The CDR3 nucleotides read TGTGCCAGCAGCCATAGAGGGACCGAGAGAGATCACTATGGCTACACCTTC.

The genes are TRBV4-1 and TRBJ2-7, with D perhaps matching TRBD2 (5 bases). V was pared by 2 bases and J by 3 bases, with 11 bases between. This CDR3 is 14 amino acids long. CDR1 is MGHRA, CDR2 YSYEKL, per germline. CDR3 nucleotides: TGCGCCAGCAGCCAAAGGGTTGCGGGCTACGAGCAGTACTTC. This sequence encodes CASSQRVAGYEQYF.

V is TRBV4-2 and J is TRBJ2-5, with 10 nucleotides matching TRBD1. The J call may be mistaken, given a closer DNA end match to TRBJ2-7. The CDR3 is 15 amino acids. The V gene's germline CDR1 is LGHNA and CDR2 YNFKEQ. The CDR3 DNA reads as TGTGCCAGCAGCCATGGGACAGGGGATCCCTACGAGCAGTACTTC. This translates into CASSHGTGDPYEQYF.

This clone appeared once. V gene TRBV7-9 combines with J gene TRBJ1-2, with unresolved D. Deletions cut 5 bases from V and 0 bases from J, with 13 bases between. Germline V gene data show CDR1 as SEHNR and CDR2 as FQNEAQ (reference sequence). The CDR3 extends over 15 amino acids. DNA of the CDR3: TGTGCCAGCAGCAGCGGCCAGTCAGCTAACTATGGCTACACCTTC. Its protein is CASSSGQSANYGYTF.

In regard to this clone: Other DNA sequences in the same sample also yield this CDR3. The CDR3 loop is CASSLAQGLSYEQYF. DNA for the CDR3: TGCGCCAGCAGCTTGGCACAAGGCCTCTCCTACGAGCAGTACTTC. The chain combines TRBV5-1 with TRBJ2-7; D is unresolved. In germline, CDR1 is SGHRS, CDR2 YFSETQ. There are 15 residues in the CDR3. Trimming cost V 0 bases and J 0 bases, with 10 bases left between them.

This clone appeared a single time. Other DNA sequences in the same sample also yield this CDR3. The J gene is TRBJ2-2, the V gene TRBV27; D gene unclear. Trimming stripped 3 bases from V and 1 base from J, with 6 bases between. CDR3 length: 14 residues. The germline gives CDR1 MNHEY, CDR2 SMNVEV (reference sequence). The CDR3, as DNA: TGTGCCAGCAGTTTCTCCTTGAACACCGGGGAGCTGTTTTTT. It specifies CASSFSLNTGELFF.

The chain joins TRBV28 to TRBJ2-7, with 8 bases identical to TRBD2. V gave up 3 bases and J gave up 2 bases; unmatched junction bases: 6. The CDR3 loop spans 15 amino acids. CDR1 is MDHEN, CDR2 SYDVKM, per germline. In DNA form, the CDR3 reads TGTGCCAGCAGTTTTACTCCGGGAGGGCCCTACGAGCAGTACTTC. Amino acids: CASSFTPGGPYEQYF.

The J gene is TRBJ1-1, the V gene TRBV5-1; D unresolved. Looked up from germline, CDR1 is SGHRS and CDR2 is YFSETQ. Trimming removed 4 bases from V and 0 bases from J, with 16 bases in between. The CDR3 runs 16 residues. The CDR3 DNA sequence: TGCGCCAGCAGCCGCGCTTTAGGACGGCTGAACACTGAAGCTTTCTTT. Protein product: CASSRALGRLNTEAFF. Full variable domain (outside the CDR3, taken from reference TRBV5-1 and TRBJ1-1): KAGVTQTPRYLIKTRGQQVTLSCSPISGHRSVSWYQQTPGQGLQFLFEYFSETQRNKGNFPGRFSGRQFSNSRSEMNVSTLELGDSALYLCASSRALGRLNTEAFFGQGTRLTVV.

V and J are TRBV27 and TRBJ2-7; D unclear. This CDR3 has 15 amino acids. The V end was cut by 0 bases, the J end by 1 base, with 10 bases between. The V gene's germline CDR1 is MNHEY and CDR2 SMNVEV (reference sequence). The CDR3 bases are TGTGCCAGCAGTTTATCGGCAATGGGATCCTACGAGCAGTACTTC. It yields the protein CASSLSAMGSYEQYF.

The chain employs TRBV19 and TRBJ2-7, with 11 bases aligning to TRBD1. The CDR3 contains 18 residues. Germline trimming cut 4 bases from V and 6 bases from J; bases unmatched to any gene: 17. Germline V gene data show CDR1 as LNHDA and CDR2 as SQIVND (reference sequence). This CDR3 is CASSTPQGQGEEIGEQYF. Here the CDR3 DNA reads TGTGCCAGTAGTACCCCTCAGGGACAGGGGGAAGAGATCGGCGAGCAGTACTTC. The whole variable domain, filled in from reference TRBV19 and TRBJ2-7, reads DGGITQSPKYLFRKEGQNVTLSCEQNLNHDAMYWYRQDPGQGLRLIYYSQIVNDFQKGDIAEGYSVSREKKESFPLTVTSAQKNPTAFYLCASSTPQGQGEEIGEQYFGPGTRLTVT.

Of note for this clone: The same CDR3 can be traced to other DNA sequences in this sample. This chain joins TRBV6-1 and TRBJ1-2, with TRBD1 matching over 9 bases. Germline V CDR1 and CDR2: MNHNS, SASEGT. The CDR3 is made up of 14 amino acids. Trimming at V came to 2 bases and at J to 5 bases, leaving 3 bases not matched to a gene. Here the CDR3 reads CASSESGTGYGYTF. The CDR3 DNA follows: TGTGCCAGCAGTGAATCCGGGACAGGGTATGGCTACACCTTC.

This clone has only a few counts. This chain uses TRBV19 with TRBJ1-5; D is unresolved. The ends were cut back, 6 bases at V and 2 bases at J, with 11 bases in the middle. CDR3 size: 14 residues. Germline CDR1 reads LNHDA; CDR2 reads SQIVND (reference sequence). CDR3 sequence reads: CASSPRAGNQPQHF. CDR3 in DNA: TGTGCCAGTAGCCCGAGGGCCGGCAATCAGCCCCAGCATTTT.

Worth noting for this clone: A read error may produce the germline difference seen at one junction end. J is TRBJ2-1 and V is TRBV7-9; TRBD2 is a possible D gene (5 bases). From germline, CDR1 is SEHNR and CDR2 FQNEAQ (reference sequence). This CDR3 has 14 residues. CDR3 loop: CASSIAGRDNEQFF. DNA of the CDR3: TGTGCCAGCAGCATAGCCGGGCGGGACAATGAGCAGTTCTTC.

The sample holds one count of this clone. The V gene is TRBV7-9, the J gene TRBJ1-2; 7 bases fit TRBD1. CDR1 is SEHNR and CDR2 is FQNEAQ in the germline V gene (reference sequence). CDR3 size: 15 residues. The V segment lost 5 bases and the J segment 7 bases; nucleotides outside the gene matches: 13. DNA of the CDR3: TGTGCCAGCAGCCACCATACAGGGGAGGTGCTTGGCTACACCTTC. Translation gives CASSHHTGEVLGYTF.

The chain is built from TRBV5-6 and TRBJ2-3; a possible D gene is TRBD2 (6 bases). V lost 3 bases to trimming and J lost 5 bases, with 25 bases between them. This CDR3 is 18 amino acids long. From germline, CDR1 is SGHDT and CDR2 YYEEEE. The CDR3 bases are TGTGCCAGCAGCTGGTGGAGGGCGGGCGGAACTATCAAAGATACGCAGTATTTT. It specifies CASSWWRAGGTIKDTQYF.

The rearrangement links TRBV2 to TRBJ2-1; D unresolved. Germline V gives CDR1 SNHLY, CDR2 FYNNEI. Trimming pared 8 bases from V and 4 bases from J, leaving 9 bases between. The CDR3 has 12 amino acids. This CDR3 reads CASGPTYNEQFF. The DNA of the CDR3 is TGTGCCAGCGGACCCACGTACAATGAGCAGTTCTTC.

CDR3 region: CASSWRTSEADTQYF. Written as DNA, the CDR3 is TGTGCCAGCAGCTGGAGGACAAGTGAGGCCGATACGCAGTATTTT. The rearrangement uses TRBV5-8 and TRBJ2-3; D is perhaps TRBD1 or TRBD2 (5 bases each). The CDR3 runs to 15 residues. V was shortened by 3 bases and J by 6 bases, with 17 bases between the two germline ends. Germline-derived CDR1 and CDR2 are SGHTS and YDEGEE.

The V and J genes are TRBV6-6 and TRBJ2-5; a possible D gene is TRBD1 (5 bases). Looked up from germline, CDR1 is MNHNY and CDR2 is SVGAGI (reference sequence). V dropped 0 bases and J dropped 5 bases, with 13 bases sitting between them. The CDR3 sequence is 15 residues long. For the CDR3, the DNA is TGTGCCAGCAGTTACTCGGTATCAGGGAAGGAGACCCAGTACTTC. Protein: CASSYSVSGKETQYF.

This chain connects TRBV15 to TRBJ2-5; the match to TRBD2 covers 8 bases. CDR3 length: 13 amino acids. V shed 8 bases and J 4 bases; nucleotides not matched to a gene: 6. CDR1 and CDR2 from the germline V gene are LNHNV and YYDKDF (reference sequence). CDR3 nucleotides: TGTGCCACCGGCGGGGGGCGCGGAGAGACCCAGTACTTC. This encodes CATGGGRGETQYF.

This CDR3 is CASSPSRGNEQFF. CDR3 sequence (DNA): TGCGCCAGCAGCCCCTCACGAGGCAATGAGCAGTTCTTC. V is TRBV4-1 and J is TRBJ2-1; D remains unclear. Looked up from germline, CDR1 is MGHRA and CDR2 is YSYEKL. The CDR3 has 13 residues. Trimming took 4 bases from V and 6 from J, leaving 10 bases between them.

Concerning this clone itself: The same CDR3 arises from other DNA sequences in this sample as well. The V call is TRBV27, the J call TRBJ1-3, with a possible D match to TRBD1 (6 bases). V was trimmed by 6 bases and J by 3 bases, leaving 15 bases between them. The CDR3 is 15 residues long. Germline loops: CDR1 MNHEY, CDR2 SMNVEV (reference sequence). Here the CDR3 reads CASSLGRGSGNTIYF. CDR3 nucleotides: TGTGCCAGCAGCCTAGGCAGGGGAAGTGGAAACACCATATATTTT.

This clone showed up just once. The chain combines TRBV4-3 with TRBJ1-1; D not certain. The CDR3 runs 16 residues. With 0 bases removed from V and 3 bases from J, the gap between germline ends came to 14 bases. Germline CDR1 LGHNA, CDR2 YSLEER. The CDR3 DNA is TGCGCCAGCAGCCAAGATGGGGAGGGCAAGGACACTGAAGCTTTCTTT. It specifies CASSQDGEGKDTEAFF.

This clone was seen a handful of times. This chain connects TRBV9 to TRBJ2-7; D is tentatively TRBD1 or TRBD2 (5 bases each). Germline values: CDR1 SGDLS, CDR2 YYNGEE. V dropped 4 bases and J dropped 3 bases, with 14 bases sitting between them. CDR3 length: 14 amino acids. The CDR3 nucleotides are TGTGCCAGCAGCATAGGGGACGGATACTACGAGCAGTACTTC. Translation: CASSIGDGYYEQYF.